The present entry profiles one TCR beta chain with its context. Its antigen target is currently unknown. Base qualities are not provided; no much larger clone lies one nucleotide away. This entry belongs to a study of shared clonotypes between healthy human individuals (dated by TCRdb to about 2020). With respect to the entire study: Two women and three men aged 18 to 49 years were included in the cohort. To increase sequencing depth and limit assay-specific biases, TCR repertoire library preparation and sequencing were carried out by different laboratories using diverse techniques. Leukapheresis yielded between about 0.94 and 8.9 billion PBMCs per donor. To estimate repertoire size and how much clonotype sharing occurs between individuals, the study deeply sequenced the blood TCR repertoires of five or six healthy adults.

Using the deep immunoSEQ assay, TCR CDR3 regions were amplified from genomic DNA by multiplex PCR. Genomic DNA extracted from each cell subset was distributed evenly over all wells of several immunoSEQ 96-well plates, and each plate served as one replicate. Each replicate PCR for unsorted PBMC received roughly 290 ng genomic DNA, equal to tens of thousands of T cell genomes. Genomic DNA from unsorted PBMC was sequenced over ten immunoSEQ deep assay plates. The purified libraries were quantified using a Qubit 3.0 fluorometer, sized with a Bioanalyzer 2100, and then quantified again using the KAPA Library Quantification kit. Every immunoSEQ 96-well plate was sequenced on a separate single-read 150-cycle Illumina NextSeq 550 flow cell. The source study handled its data this way. The immunoSEQ output contained only junctional sequences without quality scores, so filtering could not match that applied to full-length reads. Sequences were annotated with PyIR, a Python wrapper for IgBLAST v1.9, and V/J genes and CDR3 were assigned using IMGT germline references. Reads with weak V/J assignments (E-value above 1e-6), missing CDR3, stop codons, out-of-frame junctions, or ambiguous translated residues were removed. V3J clonotypes were defined as sequences sharing the same inferred V gene, J gene, and CDR3 amino acid sequence. The percentage overlap between two repertoires was calculated by dividing the number of shared unique clonotypes by the size of the smaller repertoire. Richness of each repertoire was evaluated using RTK rarefaction, the Chao1 estimator, and Recon v2.1 estimates of unobserved clonotypes. The table was pulled from immuneACCESS by TCRdb, which kept in-frame rearrangements only. Such tables lose some clones; where checked, under half of the loss comes from unresolved V genes, and the rest has no known cause. V, J and clone size were drawn from that table, and D and trimming were deduced from the DNA. This sample gives 450,000 to 500,000 clones in total; around 79% of them show up just once. Of the sample, about an eighth is held by the ten largest clones.

The paper's findings and limits, for the study overall: Pairwise subsampling led to the expectation that sequencing depth would affect the degree of clonotype sharing among donors. The small number of donors limited the genetic and exposure-history diversity represented. Sampling was restricted to blood, and TCR repertoires in tissues likely differ from the TCR repertoires found in blood.

Taken from cysteine to phenylalanine, the CDR3 has 16 residues. Solely the CDR3 DNA is kept, with 48 bases framed from the first base. Looking up the germline V gene yields CDR1 MDHEN and CDR2 SYDVKM. Germline trimming: 6 bases from V, 2 bases from J; junction bases outside gene matches: 10. Healthy HIV-negative adults with no recently reported acute infections or vaccinations were included as donors. Every donor was a Caucasian adult living in Nashville, Tennessee, USA. In the unsorted samples, approximately 85 million PBMCs were counted, and genomic DNA was extracted using the QIAamp DNA Blood Mini kit. After blood collection by leukapheresis, PBMCs were isolated using Ficoll-Histopaque density gradient centrifugation and then cryopreserved in the vapor phase of liquid nitrogen.

The sequencing input was PBMCs. The chain is encoded by TRBV28 joined to TRBJ1-5; 7 middle bases align to TRBD1. This TCR came from a woman aged 40 to 50 in good health. Some clones in this sample may be carry-over from other donors' samples. The nucleotide sequence reads TGTGCCAGCAGCACCCCCCACAGGGGTGGCAATCAGCCCCAGCATTTT. It is translated as CASSTPHRGGNQPQHF.